The TCR beta chain described here comes from a study of shared clonotypes between healthy human individuals. Study outcomes and limitations: Only blood was sampled; tissue repertoires likely differ.

Loaded into unsorted PBMC replicate PCRs was around 330 ng DNA, 25,000 to 30,000 T cell genomes. Method: immunoSEQ multiplex PCR; TCRdb's copy keeps in-frame clones and lacks some. This sample yields more than 450,000 clones, of which around 74% are seen a single time; 10% to 15% belongs to the top ten. This clone was observed a few times. Its antigen is currently unknown. The unsorted samples had tens of millions of PBMCs used for genomic DNA. There are 15 residues in the CDR3. Trimming took 7 bases from V and 1 from J, leaving 17 bases between them. CDR1 MDHEN and CDR2 SYDVKM come from the germline V gene.

V is TRBV28 and J is TRBJ2-7; D is undetermined. The material sequenced was PBMCs. This receptor was identified in a woman in her forties in good health. Some clones in this sample may be carry-over from other donors' samples. The DNA for the CDR3 is TGTGCCAGCACCCCTTGGGGATCGAAGTCCTACGAGCAGTACTTC. It yields the protein CASTPWGSKSYEQYF.